The present entry profiles one T cell receptor (beta chain) with its context. This specimen comes from a study of blood T cell repertoires in COVID-19. Clones were sequenced by immunoSEQ multiplex PCR, and TCRdb holds only the in-frame ones, with some missing. The sample records 250,000 or so clones, 80% to 90% being singletons. Sequencing input: PBMCs or T cells enriched from blood (not recorded which). This sequence originates from a man aged 40-49 years who had recovered from COVID-19.

CDR3 nucleotides: TGCGCCAGCGCCCGTCGGGGGGAGGGAAATGAGCAGTTCTTC. The encoded protein is CASARRGEGNEQFF. The chain is built from TRBV10-2 and TRBJ2-1; 7 positions match TRBD2. Germline trimming cut 8 bases from V and 7 bases from J; bases unmatched to any gene: 11. Germline assignment: CDR1 WSHSY and CDR2 SAAADI. The CDR3 has 14 residues.